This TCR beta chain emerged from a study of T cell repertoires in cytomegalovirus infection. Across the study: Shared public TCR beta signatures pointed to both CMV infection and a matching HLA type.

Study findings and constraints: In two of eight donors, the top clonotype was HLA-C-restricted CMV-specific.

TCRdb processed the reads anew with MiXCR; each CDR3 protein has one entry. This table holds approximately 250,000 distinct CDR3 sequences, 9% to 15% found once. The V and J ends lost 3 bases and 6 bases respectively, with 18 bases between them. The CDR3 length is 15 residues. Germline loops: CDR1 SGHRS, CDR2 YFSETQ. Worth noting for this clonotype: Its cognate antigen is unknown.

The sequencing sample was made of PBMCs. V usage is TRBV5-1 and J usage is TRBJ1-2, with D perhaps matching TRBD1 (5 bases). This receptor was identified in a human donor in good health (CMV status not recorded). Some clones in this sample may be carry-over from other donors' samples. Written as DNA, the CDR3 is TGCGCCAGCAGCTACGCGGATTCAGGGAAGGATGGCTACACCTTC. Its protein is CASSYADSGKDGYTF.